A selection of T cell receptor beta chains follows, all from one sample in a study of blood T cell repertoires in COVID-19. Here immunoSEQ multiplex PCR was the method, and the copy in TCRdb shows in-frame clones only, minus some. Of 60,000 to 75,000 clones listed, around four fifths are singletons. Source material: peripheral blood. The receptors stem from a human donor in a cohort sampled during active COVID-19. Each CDR3 is given with its conserved first and last residue. The D gene is left open where the match is weak. The listing skips clone size in some rows; elsewhere it reads once, few, many or a size class.

v_call: TRBV5-1; clone_size: NA; j_call: TRBJ2-7; d_call: NA; cdr3_aa: CASSFGSGWYEQYF; cdr3_nt: TGCGCCAGCAGCTTCGGTTCAGGGTGGTACGAGCAGTACTTC
v_call: TRBV6-6; clone_size: NA; j_call: TRBJ1-4; d_call: NA; cdr3_aa: CASSYSSEKLFF; cdr3_nt: TGTGCCAGCAGTTACTCTAGCGAAAAACTGTTTTTT
v_call: TRBV11-3; clone_size: NA; j_call: TRBJ2-7; d_call: NA; cdr3_aa: CASSLAAQGYEQYF; cdr3_nt: TGTGCCAGCAGCTTAGCAGCACAGGGCTACGAGCAGTACTTC
v_call: TRBV5-1; clone_size: once; j_call: TRBJ2-7; d_call: TRBD2; cdr3_aa: CASSLWGGSYEQYF; cdr3_nt: TGCGCCAGCAGCTTGTGGGGGGGCTCCTACGAGCAGTACTTC
v_call: TRBV19; clone_size: NA; j_call: TRBJ2-7; d_call: TRBD1; cdr3_aa: CASNGAAGQGEQYF; cdr3_nt: TGTGCCAGTAATGGTGCCGCAGGACAGGGCGAGCAGTACTTC
v_call: TRBV19; clone_size: once; j_call: TRBJ1-1; d_call: NA; cdr3_aa: CAVGQYPEAFF; cdr3_nt: TGTGCCGTAGGACAGTACCCTGAAGCTTTCTTT
v_call: TRBV7-9; clone_size: NA; j_call: TRBJ2-5; d_call: TRBD1; cdr3_aa: CASSPFDRGPSQETQYF; cdr3_nt: TGTGCCAGCAGCCCATTCGACAGGGGCCCTTCCCAAGAGACCCAGTACTTC
v_call: TRBV10-3; clone_size: NA; j_call: TRBJ1-1; d_call: NA; cdr3_aa: CAITREIRTEAFF; cdr3_nt: TGTGCCATCACTAGAGAAATCCGCACTGAAGCTTTCTTT
v_call: TRBV10-3; clone_size: NA; j_call: TRBJ2-7; d_call: NA; cdr3_aa: CAISESQGEQYF; cdr3_nt: TGTGCCATCAGTGAGTCTCAGGGAGAGCAGTACTTC
v_call: TRBV7-2; clone_size: NA; j_call: TRBJ1-2; d_call: NA; cdr3_aa: CASSLYLETANGYTF; cdr3_nt: TGTGCCAGCAGCTTATATCTAGAGACTGCGAATGGCTACACCTTC
v_call: TRBV6-5; clone_size: NA; j_call: TRBJ2-1; d_call: NA; cdr3_aa: CASSLAGPGINEQFF; cdr3_nt: TGTGCCAGCAGTTTGGCGGGACCAGGGATCAATGAGCAGTTCTTC
v_call: TRBV5-1; clone_size: NA; j_call: TRBJ1-1; d_call: NA; cdr3_aa: CASSSLDSRPEAFF; cdr3_nt: TGCGCCAGCAGCTCCCTAGACTCCCGCCCTGAAGCTTTCTTT
v_call: TRBV30; clone_size: once; j_call: TRBJ1-2; d_call: NA; cdr3_aa: CAWSAAGRYYGYTF; cdr3_nt: TGTGCCTGGAGTGCGGCGGGACGGTACTATGGCTACACCTTC
v_call: TRBV11-2; clone_size: NA; j_call: TRBJ2-7; d_call: TRBD1; cdr3_aa: CASSPGPTGVSYEQYF; cdr3_nt: TGTGCCAGCAGCCCCGGACCCACAGGGGTGTCCTACGAGCAGTACTTC
v_call: TRBV5-4; clone_size: NA; j_call: TRBJ1-1; d_call: NA; cdr3_aa: CASSQPPETEAFF; cdr3_nt: TGTGCCAGCAGCCAACCCCCAGAAACTGAAGCTTTCTTT
v_call: TRBV28; clone_size: NA; j_call: TRBJ1-1; d_call: NA; cdr3_aa: CASSLPPQGITTEAFF; cdr3_nt: TGTGCCAGCAGTTTACCCCCGCAGGGCATCACCACTGAAGCTTTCTTT
v_call: TRBV6-5; clone_size: NA; j_call: TRBJ2-7; d_call: TRBD2; cdr3_aa: CASSPLAGGPYEQYF; cdr3_nt: TGTGCCAGCAGTCCCCTAGCGGGAGGGCCATACGAGCAGTACTTC
v_call: TRBV28; clone_size: NA; j_call: TRBJ2-7; d_call: NA; cdr3_aa: CASSLVRYEQYF; cdr3_nt: TGTGCCAGCAGTTTGGTGCGATACGAGCAGTACTTC
v_call: TRBV27; clone_size: NA; j_call: TRBJ2-7; d_call: NA; cdr3_aa: CASRPQGSDEQYF; cdr3_nt: TGTGCCAGCAGGCCCCAGGGGTCGGACGAGCAGTACTTC
v_call: TRBV7-9; clone_size: NA; j_call: TRBJ2-7; d_call: NA; cdr3_aa: CASSSRDTYEQYF; cdr3_nt: TGTGCCAGCAGCTCCCGGGACACCTACGAGCAGTACTTC
v_call: TRBV20-1; clone_size: NA; j_call: TRBJ2-7; d_call: NA; cdr3_aa: CSASLTTPPSYEQYF; cdr3_nt: TGCAGTGCTAGTTTAACCACTCCTCCTTCCTACGAGCAGTACTTC
v_call: TRBV29-1; clone_size: NA; j_call: TRBJ2-1; d_call: TRBD2; cdr3_aa: CSVDGTSGTSSYNEQFF; cdr3_nt: TGCAGCGTTGATGGGACTAGCGGAACAAGCTCCTACAATGAGCAGTTCTTC
v_call: TRBV5-1; clone_size: NA; j_call: TRBJ2-5; d_call: TRBD2; cdr3_aa: CASSLWVGASGDSQETQYF; cdr3_nt: TGCGCCAGCAGCTTGTGGGTTGGGGCTAGCGGGGACTCCCAAGAGACCCAGTACTTC
v_call: TRBV19; clone_size: NA; j_call: TRBJ1-1; d_call: NA; cdr3_aa: CASSIPGNTEAFF; cdr3_nt: TGTGCCAGTAGTATACCCGGGAACACTGAAGCTTTCTTT
v_call: TRBV6-5; clone_size: NA; j_call: TRBJ2-7; d_call: NA; cdr3_aa: CASSSGAGTYEQYF; cdr3_nt: TGTGCCAGCAGTTCTGGTGCGGGGACCTACGAGCAGTACTTC
v_call: TRBV6-5; clone_size: NA; j_call: TRBJ1-6; d_call: NA; cdr3_aa: CASSYGRSNSPLHF; cdr3_nt: TGTGCCAGCAGTTACGGGAGGTCTAATTCACCCCTCCACTTT
v_call: TRBV27; clone_size: NA; j_call: TRBJ1-6; d_call: NA; cdr3_aa: CASSFAANSPLHF; cdr3_nt: TGTGCCAGCAGTTTCGCGGCAAATTCACCCCTCCACTTT
v_call: TRBV29-1; clone_size: NA; j_call: TRBJ1-1; d_call: NA; cdr3_aa: CSVVWQVGEAFF; cdr3_nt: TGCAGCGTTGTTTGGCAGGTCGGTGAAGCTTTCTTT
v_call: TRBV4-1; clone_size: NA; j_call: TRBJ1-2; d_call: TRBD1; cdr3_aa: CASSHPLDRVNYGYTF; cdr3_nt: TGCGCCAGCAGCCACCCCCTGGACAGGGTTAACTATGGCTACACCTTC
v_call: TRBV11-3; clone_size: NA; j_call: TRBJ2-3; d_call: NA; cdr3_aa: CASSLDRGTQYF; cdr3_nt: TGTGCCAGCAGCTTAGATCGGGGGACGCAGTATTTT
v_call: TRBV7-6; clone_size: NA; j_call: TRBJ1-1; d_call: NA; cdr3_aa: CASSPQGRSLVHEAFF; cdr3_nt: TGTGCCAGCAGCCCGCAGGGGCGATCCCTAGTTCACGAAGCTTTCTTT
v_call: TRBV2; clone_size: NA; j_call: TRBJ1-1; d_call: NA; cdr3_aa: CASSVLTHYEAFF; cdr3_nt: TGTGCCAGCAGTGTCCTGACTCATTATGAAGCTTTCTTT
v_call: TRBV28; clone_size: NA; j_call: TRBJ1-4; d_call: NA; cdr3_aa: CASGPGATNEKLFF; cdr3_nt: TGTGCCAGCGGACCAGGGGCCACTAATGAAAAACTGTTTTTT
v_call: TRBV6-5; clone_size: NA; j_call: TRBJ2-1; d_call: TRBD2; cdr3_aa: CASSYRGGVEQFF; cdr3_nt: TGTGCCAGCAGTTACCGGGGGGGAGTTGAGCAGTTCTTC
v_call: TRBV27; clone_size: NA; j_call: TRBJ1-3; d_call: NA; cdr3_aa: CASSVTGTGNTIYF; cdr3_nt: TGTGCCAGCAGTGTGACAGGAACTGGAAACACCATATATTTT